This note documents a single T cell receptor beta chain sequence. Its specificity is unknown. This entry belongs to a study of T cell responses to AZD1222 COVID-19 vaccine. V lost 7 bases to trimming and J lost 8 bases; unmatched junction nucleotides: 6. The CDR3 loop spans 13 amino acids. Germline loops: CDR1 LNHNV, CDR2 YYDKDF (reference sequence). Findings and caveats of the study: It should be noted that donors were predominantly white British and more often female, and clonal diversity was possibly underestimated. Spike-wide vaccine-associated CD4 TCRs dominated at 160-218 and 743-854. Of the AZD1222 recipients, only five to seven were seropositive at baseline.

Produced via immunoSEQ multiplex PCR; TCRdb's table is partial and in-frame only. The sample yields 75,000 to 95,000 clones, just under 90% seen once. The receptor was isolated from an adult in good health. Sequencing was performed on peripheral blood, taken on day 0 of MenACWY control vaccination. The rearrangement uses TRBV15 and TRBJ1-5; 9 bases are a match to TRBD1. The CDR3 region has the DNA TGTGCCACCACACAGGGGGCGCGGGAGCCCCAGCATTTT. It specifies CATTQGAREPQHF.